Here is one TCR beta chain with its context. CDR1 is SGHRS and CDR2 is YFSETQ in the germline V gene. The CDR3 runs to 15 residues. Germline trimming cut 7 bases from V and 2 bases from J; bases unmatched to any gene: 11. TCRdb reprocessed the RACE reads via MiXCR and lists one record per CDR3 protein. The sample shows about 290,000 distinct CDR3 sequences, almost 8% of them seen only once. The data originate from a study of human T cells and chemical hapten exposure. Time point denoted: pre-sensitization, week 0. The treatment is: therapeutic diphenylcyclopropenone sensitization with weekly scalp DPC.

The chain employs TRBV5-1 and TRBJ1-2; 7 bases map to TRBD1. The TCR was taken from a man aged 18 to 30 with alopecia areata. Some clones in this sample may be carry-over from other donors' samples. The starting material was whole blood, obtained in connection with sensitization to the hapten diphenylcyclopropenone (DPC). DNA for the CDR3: TGCGCCAGCTCGATGGCTATGACAGGGAACTATGGCTACACCTTC. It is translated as CASSMAMTGNYGYTF.